The entry that follows covers one T cell receptor (beta chain) sequence. Its cognate antigen is unknown. Primers: 60 Vbeta forward and 13 Jbeta reverse. Produced via immunoSEQ multiplex PCR; TCRdb's table is partial and in-frame only. The data show roughly 200,000 clones, roughly 78% seen once. At the time of sampling, donors were nominally healthy, though unrecorded immune exposures were likely. J was trimmed by 9 bases and V by 0 bases; bases with no gene match: 4. The germline CDR1 and CDR2 sequences are SGHNT and YYREEE (reference sequence). The CDR3 is made up of 15 amino acids. The data derive from a study of cytomegalovirus exposure and HLA in healthy donors. Findings and caveats of the study: TCR beta sequences reportedly predicted the HLA-A and HLA-B alleles of most subjects accurately. Analysis was performed later, and it showed HLA-associated TCR beta chains to be more clonally expanded than equally common others. It is likely that the observed cluster of highly shared sequence variants was a sequencing artifact.

The sequenced sample consisted of PBMCs. The chain couples TRBV5-4 to TRBJ2-2, with 11 bases aligning to TRBD2. This clonotype was obtained from a woman aged 25 to 45 in good health and CMV-seropositive. The CDR3 sequence: CASSLDSGGAWELFF. CDR3 DNA: TGTGCCAGCAGCTTGGATAGCGGGGGGGCGTGGGAGCTGTTTTTT. Based on the CDR3 plus reference TRBV5-4 and TRBJ2-2, the full variable domain is ETGVTQSPTHLIKTRGQQVTLRCSSQSGHNTVSWYQQALGQGPQFIFQYYREEENGRGNFPPRFSGLQFPNYSSELNVNALELDDSALYLCASSLDSGGAWELFFGEGSRLTVL.